Sequencing of this T cell receptor beta chain was carried out in a study of response to subunit inactivated influenza vaccine. This clonotype has only a few counts. Its target is not known. Overall study findings and caveats: Each seasonal flu vaccination may recruit only limited new T cells, authors suggested.

Germline V gene sequence: CDR1 SGHRS, CDR2 YFSETQ. The V and J ends lost 3 bases and 2 bases respectively, with 14 bases between them. The CDR3 loop spans 15 amino acids. TCRdb redid the calling of the RT-PCR reads with MiXCR, one entry per CDR3 protein. The repertoire holds approximately 300,000 distinct CDR3 sequences, with about 20% as singletons. The sequence derives from a man aged 45 to 70 who received an inactivated influenza vaccine. J is TRBJ1-2 and V is TRBV5-1; D perhaps matches TRBD1 (5 bases). Sequences were derived from PBMCs from blood, sampled approximately 20 months after vaccination. CDR3: CASSSQGRTNYGYTF. The CDR3 bases are TGCGCCAGCAGCTCGCAGGGCCGAACGAACTATGGCTACACCTTC. The whole variable domain, filled in from reference TRBV5-1 and TRBJ1-2, reads KAGVTQTPRYLIKTRGQQVTLSCSPISGHRSVSWYQQTPGQGLQFLFEYFSETQRNKGNFPGRFSGRQFSNSRSEMNVSTLELGDSALYLCASSSQGRTNYGYTFGSGTRLTVV.